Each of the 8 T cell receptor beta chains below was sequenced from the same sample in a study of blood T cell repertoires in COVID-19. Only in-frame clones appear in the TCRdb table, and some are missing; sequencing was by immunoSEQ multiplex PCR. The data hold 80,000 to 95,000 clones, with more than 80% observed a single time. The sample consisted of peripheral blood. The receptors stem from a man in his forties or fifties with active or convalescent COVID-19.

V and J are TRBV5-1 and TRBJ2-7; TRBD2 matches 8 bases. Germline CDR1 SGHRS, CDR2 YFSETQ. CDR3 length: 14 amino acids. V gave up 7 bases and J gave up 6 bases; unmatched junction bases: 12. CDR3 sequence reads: CASASGSWISEQYF. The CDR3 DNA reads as TGCGCCAGCGCTAGCGGGTCTTGGATCAGCGAGCAGTACTTC. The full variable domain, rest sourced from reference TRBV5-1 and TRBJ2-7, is KAGVTQTPRYLIKTRGQQVTLSCSPISGHRSVSWYQQTPGQGLQFLFEYFSETQRNKGNFPGRFSGRQFSNSRSEMNVSTLELGDSALYLCASASGSWISEQYFGPGTRLTVT.

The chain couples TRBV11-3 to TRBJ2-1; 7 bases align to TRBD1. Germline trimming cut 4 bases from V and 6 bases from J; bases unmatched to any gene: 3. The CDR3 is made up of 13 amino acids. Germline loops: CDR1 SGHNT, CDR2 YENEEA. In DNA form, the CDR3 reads TGTGCCAGCAGCTCCAAGGGGGCCAATGAGCAGTTCTTC. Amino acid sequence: CASSSKGANEQFF.

CDR3 sequence: CAWGQRTDTQYF. DNA for the CDR3: TGTGCCTGGGGGCAGCGCACAGATACGCAGTATTTT. The rearrangement uses TRBV30 and TRBJ2-3, with D uncertain. Trimming took 5 bases from V and 1 from J, leaving 7 bases between them. CDR1 is GTSNPN and CDR2 is SVGIG in the germline V gene (reference sequence). The CDR3 spans 12 residues.

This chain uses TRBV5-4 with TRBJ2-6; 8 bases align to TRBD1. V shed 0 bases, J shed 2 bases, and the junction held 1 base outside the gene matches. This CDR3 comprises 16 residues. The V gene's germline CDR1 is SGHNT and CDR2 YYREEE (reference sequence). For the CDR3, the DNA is TGTGCCAGCAGCTTGGGGACAGGGCCTGGGGCCAACGTCCTGACTTTC. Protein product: CASSLGTGPGANVLTF.

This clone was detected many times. The CDR3, as DNA: TGTGCCAGCAGTTCCGTCGCGTCGGACAGGGCAGGCGAGCAGTACTTC. Protein sequence: CASSSVASDRAGEQYF. The rearrangement joins TRBV6-2 or TRBV6-3 to TRBJ2-7, with TRBD1 matching 8 bases. The trim removed 4 bases at V and 6 bases at J, leaving 14 bases unmatched. This CDR3 is 16 amino acids long. The V gene's germline CDR1 is MNHEY and CDR2 SVGEGT.

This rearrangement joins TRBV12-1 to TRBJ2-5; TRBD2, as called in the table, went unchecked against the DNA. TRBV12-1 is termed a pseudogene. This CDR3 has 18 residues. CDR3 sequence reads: CASSLLRPCGRNQETQYF. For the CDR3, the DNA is TGTGCCAGCAGCTTGTTGCGGCCCTGCGGGCGGAACCAAGAGACCCAGTACTTC.

DNA of the CDR3: TGTGCCTGGAGTGATCCTCGACAGGGTGGCGAGTCACCCCTCCACTTT. Amino acids: CAWSDPRQGGESPLHF. This rearrangement joins TRBV30 to TRBJ1-6, with 7 bases matching TRBD1. Germline CDR1 is GTSNPN and CDR2 is SVGIG (reference sequence). This CDR3 has 16 residues. The junction had 13 bases not matched to a gene; V was cut back by 1 base and J by 10 bases.

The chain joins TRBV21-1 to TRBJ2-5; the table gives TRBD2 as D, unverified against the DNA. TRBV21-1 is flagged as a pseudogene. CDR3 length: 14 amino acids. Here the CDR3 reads CASSKEGGPETQYF. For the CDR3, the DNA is TGTGCCAGCAGCAAGGAAGGAGGACCCGAGACCCAGTACTTC.